This TCR beta chain was found in a study of T cells in Graves' hyperthyroidism and ophthalmopathy. RNA transcripts provided the source from which TCR beta CDR3 regions were amplified. First-round RT-PCR targeting the TCR CDR3 was performed with the HTBI primer set. MiXCR, run by TCRdb on the multiplex PCR reads, gives a single entry per CDR3 protein. The sample lists a few hundred thousand distinct CDR3 sequences, approximately 15% seen once, with 17% in the top ten. There are many counts of this clonotype. CDR3 size: 17 residues. The V gene lost 5 bases and the J gene lost 2 bases, with 19 bases spanning the gap. Germline V CDR1 and CDR2: SGHAT, FQNNGV. It was uncontrolled infection, other autoimmune disease, pregnancy or lactation that excluded patients.

This TCR was recovered from a woman younger than 35 with Graves' hyperthyroidism. The V and J genes are TRBV11-2 and TRBJ2-1, with D perhaps TRBD2 (6 bases). Sequencing was performed on blood. CDR3: CASSPKGLSRAYNEQFF. The DNA for the CDR3 is TGTGCCAGCAGCCCGAAGGGACTTTCGCGGGCCTACAATGAGCAGTTCTTC. Combining the CDR3 with reference TRBV11-2 and TRBJ2-1 gives the whole variable domain EAGVAQSPRYKIIEKRQSVAFWCNPISGHATLYWYQQILGQGPKLLIQFQNNGVVDDSQLPKDRFSAERLKGVDSTLKIQPAKLEDSAVYLCASSPKGLSRAYNEQFFGPGTRLTVL.